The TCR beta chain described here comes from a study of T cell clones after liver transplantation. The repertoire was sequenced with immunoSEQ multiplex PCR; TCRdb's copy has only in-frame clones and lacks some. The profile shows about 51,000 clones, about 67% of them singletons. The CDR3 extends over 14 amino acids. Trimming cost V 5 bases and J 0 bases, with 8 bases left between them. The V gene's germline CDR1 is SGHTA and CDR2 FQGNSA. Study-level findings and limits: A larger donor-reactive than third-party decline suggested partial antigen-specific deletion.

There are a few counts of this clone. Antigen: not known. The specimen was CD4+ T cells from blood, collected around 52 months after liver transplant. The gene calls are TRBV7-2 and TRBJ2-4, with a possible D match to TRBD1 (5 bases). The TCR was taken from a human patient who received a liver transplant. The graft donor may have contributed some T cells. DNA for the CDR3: TGTGCCAGCAGCGAGACAGTAGCCAAAAACATTCAGTACTTC. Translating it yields CASSETVAKNIQYF.